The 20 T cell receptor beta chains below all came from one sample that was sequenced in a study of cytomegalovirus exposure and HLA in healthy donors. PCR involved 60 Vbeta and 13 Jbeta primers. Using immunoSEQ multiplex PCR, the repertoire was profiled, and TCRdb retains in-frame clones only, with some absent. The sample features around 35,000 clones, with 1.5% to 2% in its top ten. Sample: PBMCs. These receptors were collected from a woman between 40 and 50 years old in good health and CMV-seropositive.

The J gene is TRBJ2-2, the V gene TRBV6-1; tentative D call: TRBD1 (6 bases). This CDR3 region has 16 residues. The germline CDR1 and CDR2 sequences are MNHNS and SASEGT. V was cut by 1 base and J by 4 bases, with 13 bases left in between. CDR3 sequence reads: CASSEGYRAATGELFF. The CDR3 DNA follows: TGTGCCAGCAGTGAAGGATACAGGGCCGCCACCGGGGAGCTGTTTTTT.

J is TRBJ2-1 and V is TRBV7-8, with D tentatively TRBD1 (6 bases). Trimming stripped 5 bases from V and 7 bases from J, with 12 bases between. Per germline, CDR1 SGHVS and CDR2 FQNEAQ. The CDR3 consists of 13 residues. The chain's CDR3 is CASSPTRGNEQFF. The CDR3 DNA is TGTGCCAGCAGCCCAACCAGGGGAAATGAGCAGTTCTTC.

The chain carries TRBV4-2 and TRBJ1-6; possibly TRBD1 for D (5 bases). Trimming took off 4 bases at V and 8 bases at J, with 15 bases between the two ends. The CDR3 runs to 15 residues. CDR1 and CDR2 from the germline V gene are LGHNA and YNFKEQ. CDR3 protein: CASSLKWDSDSPLHF. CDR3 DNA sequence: TGTGCCAGCAGCCTTAAGTGGGACTCGGATTCACCCCTCCACTTT.

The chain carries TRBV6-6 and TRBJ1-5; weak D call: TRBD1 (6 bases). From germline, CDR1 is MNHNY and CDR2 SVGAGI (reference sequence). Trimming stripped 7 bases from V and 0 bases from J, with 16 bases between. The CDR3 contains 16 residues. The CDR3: CASTWTASNSNQPQHF. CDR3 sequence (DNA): TGTGCCAGCACATGGACAGCTTCGAATAGCAATCAGCCCCAGCATTTT.

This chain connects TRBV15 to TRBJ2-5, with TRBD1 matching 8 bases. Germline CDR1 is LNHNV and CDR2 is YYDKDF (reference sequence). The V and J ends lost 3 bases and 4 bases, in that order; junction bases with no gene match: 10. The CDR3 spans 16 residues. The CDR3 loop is CATSSRDRRLGETQYF. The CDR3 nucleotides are TGTGCCACCAGCAGCCGGGACAGGAGGTTGGGAGAGACCCAGTACTTC.

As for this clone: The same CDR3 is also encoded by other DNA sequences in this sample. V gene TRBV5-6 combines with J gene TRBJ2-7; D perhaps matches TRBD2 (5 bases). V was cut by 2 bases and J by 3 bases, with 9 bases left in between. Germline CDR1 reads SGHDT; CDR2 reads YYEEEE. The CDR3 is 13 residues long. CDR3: CASSFSVLYEQYF. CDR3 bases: TGTGCCAGCAGCTTTAGCGTTCTCTACGAGCAGTACTTC.

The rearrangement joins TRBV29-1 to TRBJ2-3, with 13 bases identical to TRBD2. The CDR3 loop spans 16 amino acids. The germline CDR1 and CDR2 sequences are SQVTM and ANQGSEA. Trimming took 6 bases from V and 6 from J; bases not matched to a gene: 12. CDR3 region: CSVDELAGGLWDTQYF. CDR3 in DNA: TGCAGCGTCGATGAACTAGCGGGGGGGCTGTGGGATACGCAGTATTTT.

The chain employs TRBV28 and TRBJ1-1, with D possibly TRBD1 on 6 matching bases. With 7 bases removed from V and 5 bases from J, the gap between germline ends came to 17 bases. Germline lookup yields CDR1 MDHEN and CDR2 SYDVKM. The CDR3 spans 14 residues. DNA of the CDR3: TGTGCCAGCAACCCATCAAGGGGGAGAACTGAAGCTTTCTTT. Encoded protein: CASNPSRGRTEAFF.

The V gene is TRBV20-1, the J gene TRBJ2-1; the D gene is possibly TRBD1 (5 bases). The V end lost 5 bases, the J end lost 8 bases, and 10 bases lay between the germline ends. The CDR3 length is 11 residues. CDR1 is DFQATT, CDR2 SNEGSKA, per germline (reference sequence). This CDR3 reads CSAYRGYEQFF. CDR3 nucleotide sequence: TGCAGTGCTTATAGGGGCTATGAGCAGTTCTTC.

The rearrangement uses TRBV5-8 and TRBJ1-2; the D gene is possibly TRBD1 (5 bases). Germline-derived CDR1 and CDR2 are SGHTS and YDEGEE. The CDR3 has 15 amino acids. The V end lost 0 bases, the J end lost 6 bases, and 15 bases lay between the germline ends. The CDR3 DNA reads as TGTGCCAGCAGCTTGGTATTTCCAGGGATGGATGGCTACACCTTC. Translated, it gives CASSLVFPGMDGYTF.

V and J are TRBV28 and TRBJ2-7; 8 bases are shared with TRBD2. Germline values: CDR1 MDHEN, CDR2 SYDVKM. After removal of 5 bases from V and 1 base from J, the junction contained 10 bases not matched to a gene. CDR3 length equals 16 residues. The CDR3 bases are TGTGCCAGCAGTGGTACGGGGGGGCCCGGGTCCTACGAGCAGTACTTC. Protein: CASSGTGGPGSYEQYF.

The CDR3 DNA sequence: TGTGCCAGCTCACAATTGCCGGTGGGACAGGGAACTGAAGCTTTCTTT. This translates into CASSQLPVGQGTEAFF. The chain carries TRBV18 and TRBJ1-1; 9 bases align to TRBD1. Germline lookup yields CDR1 KGHSH and CDR2 LQKENI. The CDR3 runs 16 residues. The trim removed 4 bases at V and 5 bases at J, leaving 11 bases unmatched.

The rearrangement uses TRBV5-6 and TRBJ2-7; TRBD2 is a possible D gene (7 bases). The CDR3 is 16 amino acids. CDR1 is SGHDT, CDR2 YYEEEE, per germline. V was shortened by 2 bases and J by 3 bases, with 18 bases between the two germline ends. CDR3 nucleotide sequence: TGTGCCAGCAGCTTAAGGGGGGGACATGTTGGCTACGAGCAGTACTTC. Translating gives CASSLRGGHVGYEQYF.

The CDR3, as DNA: TGTGCCAGCAGCTTTGCGGGGCCGAACACCGGGGAGCTGTTTTTT. Translation: CASSFAGPNTGELFF. The chain is built from TRBV5-4 and TRBJ2-2; possible D gene TRBD2, 6 bases. Germline V CDR1 and CDR2: SGHNT, YYREEE (reference sequence). V was clipped by 2 bases and J by 0 bases, with 8 bases between them. The CDR3 is 15 residues long.

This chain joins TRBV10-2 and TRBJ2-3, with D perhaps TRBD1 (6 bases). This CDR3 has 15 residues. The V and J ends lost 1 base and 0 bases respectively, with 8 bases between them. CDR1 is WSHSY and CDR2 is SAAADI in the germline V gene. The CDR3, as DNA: TGCGCCAGCAGTGAGTTGGGGGCTAGCACAGATACGCAGTATTTT. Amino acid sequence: CASSELGASTDTQYF.

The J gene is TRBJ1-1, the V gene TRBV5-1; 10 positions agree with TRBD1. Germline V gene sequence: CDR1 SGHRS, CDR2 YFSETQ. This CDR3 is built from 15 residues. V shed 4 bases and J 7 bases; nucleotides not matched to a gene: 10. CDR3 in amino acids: CASSNRQGAGSEAFF. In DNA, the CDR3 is TGCGCCAGCAGCAACCGACAGGGGGCTGGGAGTGAAGCTTTCTTT.

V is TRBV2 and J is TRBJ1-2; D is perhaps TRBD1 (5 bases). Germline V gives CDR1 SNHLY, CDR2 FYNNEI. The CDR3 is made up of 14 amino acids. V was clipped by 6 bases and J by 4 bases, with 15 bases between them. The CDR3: CASSATQGTYGYTF. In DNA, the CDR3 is TGTGCCAGCAGCGCGACTCAGGGTACCTATGGCTACACCTTC.

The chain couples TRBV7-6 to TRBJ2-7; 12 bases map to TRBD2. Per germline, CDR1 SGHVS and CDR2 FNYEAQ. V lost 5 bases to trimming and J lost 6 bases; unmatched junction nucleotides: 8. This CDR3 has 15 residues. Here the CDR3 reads CASSPLAGGPSEQYF. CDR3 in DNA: TGTGCCAGCAGCCCCCTAGCGGGAGGGCCGAGCGAGCAGTACTTC.

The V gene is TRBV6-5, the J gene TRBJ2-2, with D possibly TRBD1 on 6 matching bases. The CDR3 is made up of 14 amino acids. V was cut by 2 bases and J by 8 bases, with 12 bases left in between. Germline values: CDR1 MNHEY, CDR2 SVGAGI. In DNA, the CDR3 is TGTGCCAGCAGTTACGGGCAGGGGATTGGGGAGCTGTTTTTT. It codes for CASSYGQGIGELFF.

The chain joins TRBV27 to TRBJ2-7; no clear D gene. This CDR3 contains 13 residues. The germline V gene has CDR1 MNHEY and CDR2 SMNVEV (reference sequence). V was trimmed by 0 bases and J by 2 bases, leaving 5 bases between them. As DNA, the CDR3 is TGTGCCAGCAGTTTATCCCTTACCTACGAGCAGTACTTC. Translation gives CASSLSLTYEQYF.